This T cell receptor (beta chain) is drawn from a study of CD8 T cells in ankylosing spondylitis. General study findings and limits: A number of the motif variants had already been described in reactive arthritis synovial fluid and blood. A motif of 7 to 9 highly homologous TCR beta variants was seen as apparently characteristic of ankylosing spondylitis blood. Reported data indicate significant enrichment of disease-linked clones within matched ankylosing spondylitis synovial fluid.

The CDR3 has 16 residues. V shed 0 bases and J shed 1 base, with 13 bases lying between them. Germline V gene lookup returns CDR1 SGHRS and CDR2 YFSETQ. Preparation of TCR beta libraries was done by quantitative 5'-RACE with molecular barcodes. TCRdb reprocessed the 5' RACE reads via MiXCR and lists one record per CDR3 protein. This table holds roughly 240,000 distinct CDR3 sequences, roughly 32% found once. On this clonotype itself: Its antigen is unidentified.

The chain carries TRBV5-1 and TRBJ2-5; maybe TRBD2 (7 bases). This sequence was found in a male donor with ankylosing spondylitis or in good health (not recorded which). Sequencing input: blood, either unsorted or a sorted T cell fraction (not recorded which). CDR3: CASSLGAGGLQETQYF. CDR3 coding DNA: TGCGCCAGCAGCTTGGGAGCCGGGGGGCTCCAAGAGACCCAGTACTTC. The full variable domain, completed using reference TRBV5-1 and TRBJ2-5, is KAGVTQTPRYLIKTRGQQVTLSCSPISGHRSVSWYQQTPGQGLQFLFEYFSETQRNKGNFPGRFSGRQFSNSRSEMNVSTLELGDSALYLCASSLGAGGLQETQYFGPGTRLLVL.